One sample yielded the 3 T cell receptor beta chains listed below, sequenced in a study of beta chain features in type 1 diabetes. The sequenced template was cDNA made from the entire isolated RNA. Produced via immunoSEQ multiplex PCR; TCRdb's table is partial and in-frame only. The repertoire holds some 360,000 clones, with roughly a tenth as singletons. These receptors have no identified antigens. Whole-study findings and limits: TCRB CDR3s from Type 1 diabetes patients were moderately but significantly shorter in all four CD4+ subsets.

What was sequenced was central memory CD4+ T cells from blood. These receptors were collected from a man aged 25 to 40 with type 1 diabetes.

The rearrangement links TRBV5-1 to TRBJ2-5, with 10 bases lining up with TRBD1. The J call may be incorrect, as the DNA end agrees better with TRBJ2-7. Looked up from germline, CDR1 is SGHRS and CDR2 is YFSETQ. There are 14 residues in the CDR3. The CDR3 DNA reads TGCGCCAGCAGCCCCGGGACAGGGGATAACGAGCAGTACTTC. It yields the protein CASSPGTGDNEQYF.

This clone was counted only a few times. This chain uses TRBV6-6 with TRBJ1-5; TRBD1 matches at 7 bases. The CDR3 extends over 16 amino acids. J lost 0 bases, V lost 6 bases, and 8 bases had no gene match. CDR1 MNHNY and CDR2 SVGAGI come from the germline V gene (reference sequence). CDR3 loop: CASSRLGTDSNQPQHF. The CDR3 DNA reads as TGTGCCAGCAGCCGCCTGGGGACAGATAGCAATCAGCCCCAGCATTTT.

This chain links TRBV14 with TRBJ2-3; possible D gene TRBD1, 5 bases. V lost 1 base, J lost 2 bases, and 13 bases lay in between. The CDR3 is 16 residues long. The germline V gene has CDR1 SGHDN and CDR2 FVKESK. CDR3 nucleotide sequence: TGTGCCAGCAGCCAAGGCGGACACCGTTACACAGATACGCAGTATTTT. This translates into CASSQGGHRYTDTQYF.